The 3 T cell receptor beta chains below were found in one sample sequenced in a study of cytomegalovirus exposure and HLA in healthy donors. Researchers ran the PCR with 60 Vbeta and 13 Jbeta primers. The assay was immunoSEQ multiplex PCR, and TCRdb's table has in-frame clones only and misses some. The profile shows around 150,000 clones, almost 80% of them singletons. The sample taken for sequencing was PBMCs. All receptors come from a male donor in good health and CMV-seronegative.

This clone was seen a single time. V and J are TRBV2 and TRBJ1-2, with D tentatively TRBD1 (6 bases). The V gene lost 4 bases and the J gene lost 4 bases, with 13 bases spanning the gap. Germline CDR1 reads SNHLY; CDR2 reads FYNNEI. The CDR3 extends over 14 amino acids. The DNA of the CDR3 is TGTGCCAGCAGTGCGACAGGACAGAGCTATGGCTACACCTTC. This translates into CASSATGQSYGYTF.

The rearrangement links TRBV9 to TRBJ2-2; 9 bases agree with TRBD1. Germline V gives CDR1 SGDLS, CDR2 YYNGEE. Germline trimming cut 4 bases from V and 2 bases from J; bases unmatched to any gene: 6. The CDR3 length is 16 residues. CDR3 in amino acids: CASSLDRGANTGELFF. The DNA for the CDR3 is TGTGCCAGCAGCCTCGACAGGGGGGCAAACACCGGGGAGCTGTTTTTT.

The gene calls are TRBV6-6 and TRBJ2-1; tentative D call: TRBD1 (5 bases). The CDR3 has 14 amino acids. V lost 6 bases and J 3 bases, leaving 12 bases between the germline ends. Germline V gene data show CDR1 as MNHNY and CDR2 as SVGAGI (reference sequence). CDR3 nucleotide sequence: TGTGCCAGCAGCCCTCAGGGCGGCTACAATGAGCAGTTCTTC. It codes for CASSPQGGYNEQFF.